Sequencing of this T cell receptor beta chain was carried out in a study of blood T cells in healthy people across ages (dated by TCRdb to the mid-2010s). About the study as a whole: Template switching captured roughly one uniquely barcoded TCR beta cDNA molecule per two T cells in model experiments. The study analyzed two additional independent replicas of 1 million unique cDNA reads from the same blood draw for two donors, one aged 18 to 29 and one aged 80 or older. To avoid experimental bias, donors of different ages were distributed randomly across sequencing lanes. To track age-related changes in TCR beta repertoire diversity, the study relied on deep sequencing normalized with unique cDNA molecular identifiers. Donors were grouped into four age groups: young (average approximately 15 years), middle-aged (over 35), aged (approximately 67) and long-lived (around 80). Study-level results and caveats: As age increased, observed TCR beta diversity per million T cells dropped in a roughly linear way, and a significant reduction was already evident by age about 40. Observed TCR beta diversity correlated strongly with the percentage of naive T cells measured by flow cytometry. Conclusive comparison of naive and antigen-experienced compartments was prevented by the profiling of bulk unsorted PBMCs. Estimates of total diversity based on one million sequenced T cells were regarded as lower bounds and as underestimates. Because the CMV infection status of the donors was unknown, age-related changes in expanded clonotypes may potentially have been confounded. Compared with the aged group, the long-lived group had more naive CD4+ T cells, fewer expanded clones and increased TCR diversity, a pattern suggesting age selection.

This clonotype turned up a few times. Its antigen remains unidentified. Base qualities are not at hand, and no much larger clone is one base apart. The CDR3 spans 17 residues, from the cysteine through the phenylalanine. The retained sequence is limited to the CDR3, 51 bases, with the frame set at the first base. The germline V gene sets CDR1 to KGHDR and CDR2 to SFDVKD. At the junction V is shortened by 3 bases and J by 4 bases; bases outside the gene matches: 6. Receptor libraries were prepared by 5' RACE. These reads were obtained on an Illumina HiSeq 2500. A second PCR of about 7 to 12 cycles was performed with a sample-barcoded 5' primer and a J-beta primer mix. Each TCR beta cDNA molecule received a unique molecular identifier from a template-switch 5' adaptor carrying 12 random nucleotides. Each sample yielded at least 3 million CDR3-containing paired-end reads. All of the RNA was converted into first-strand cDNA using the Mint cDNA synthesis kit, with a TRBC-specific oligonucleotide serving as the primer. Following uracil-DNA glycosylase treatment, a first 18-cycle PCR with universal primers M1SS and BC2_uni_R was performed on all cDNA. In the original analysis: Normalization of each sample was performed by random selection of 1 million high-quality reads, each carrying a distinct molecular identifier. Reads sharing molecular identifiers were discarded rather than binned into consensus sequences. MiTCR, with a Q25 quality threshold and the strictest error-elimination algorithm, was used for CDR3 identification, clonotype clustering and error correction. Lower-bound total TCR beta diversity was estimated with a nonparametric unseen species model using Euler transformation. TCRdb reprocessing: public reads trimmed at Q25 with fastp, clones called with MiXCR, in-frame beta chains kept. Rows are unified per CDR3 protein, each entry keeping the most common DNA and genes. What appears here as the V and J calls and clone size reflects TCRdb's work, not the paper's. For this sample there are roughly 900,000 distinct CDR3 sequences; around 26% appear just once. Around a sixth of the sample is taken by the ten largest.

Systemically healthy Caucasian individuals from Russia, some 36 in total and aged about 6 to 100 years, were included as donors. Roughly 10 milliliters of peripheral blood were drawn from each donor into EDTA-treated Vacutainer tubes. Ficoll-Paque density-gradient centrifugation was used to isolate PBMCs, with at least 6.5 million per sample. Total RNA was extracted from PBMCs with Trizol reagent, with at least 5 micrograms obtained per sample. For every donor, an aliquot of PBMCs went through flow cytometry to measure the percentages of naive CD45RAhigh/CD27high T cells. The TCR was taken from a woman at least 80 years old in good health. The sequencing sample was made of blood. In this chain, TRBV24-1 is recombined with TRBJ2-1; 12 nucleotides in the junction match TRBD2. The nucleotides read TGTGCCACCAGTGATCCTACTAGCGGGGGGAGGTACAATGAGCAGTTCTTC. This yields the protein CATSDPTSGGRYNEQFF.